The rows below give T cell receptor beta chains drawn from one sample of a study of Tregs in tolerant kidney transplant recipients. The table came from immunoSEQ multiplex PCR; TCRdb's copy has only in-frame clones and leaves some out. This table has around 66,000 clones, around 85% appearing once. The material sequenced was Tregs from blood, taken before the transplant. The receptors here all came from a human donor who received a combined kidney and bone marrow transplant. Both conserved end residues are part of each CDR3. The order of the fields is D gene, V gene, CDR3 protein. D genes are given only for firm matches.

- TRBV7-8 CASKGRRNEKLFF
- TRBV30 CAWSVSPQGGSPLHF
- TRBV6-1 CATNGQGWDGYTF
- TRBV14 CASSQAGSYEQYF
TRBD2 TRBV4-1 CASSTSGINYNEQFF
TRBD2 TRBV27 CASSLSLAGASYEQYF
- TRBV11-2 CASTGGGETQYF
- TRBV21-1 CASSKAPGPTSDAFF
- TRBV11-2 CASSRHGGAGGSYNEQFF
- TRBV15 CATSRDGGDRNYGYTF
TRBD2 TRBV4-3 CASSQDSGTLYEQYF
TRBD2 TRBV18 CASSPRGLAGNYEQYF
- TRBV28 CASSSRYEQYF
- TRBV28 CASNNRGQFLPREQYF
TRBD2 TRBV4-1 CASSPGLAGTFSYNEQFF
TRBD2 TRBV29-1 CSVLPLAGASGANVLTF
- TRBV2 CASSRSRGYTDTQYF
- TRBV18 CASSPGAPADTQYF
TRBD2 TRBV6-4 CASSVVAGGYEQYF
- TRBV5-1 CASSLRLRDTQYF
- TRBV27 CASSSTDLLGNQPQHF
- TRBV5-6 CASSLLGRAEDGYTF
- TRBV27 CASNPRSWEPDTQYF
TRBD1 TRBV4-1 CASSQATGVGGYTF
- TRBV19 CASSRDNKPYEQYF
- TRBV5-3 CASSIGGLISYEQYF
TRBD1 TRBV7-8 CASSIPGQNYKQYF
- TRBV28 CASALGGRLTEAFF
- TRBV27 CASSPLALKNTQYF